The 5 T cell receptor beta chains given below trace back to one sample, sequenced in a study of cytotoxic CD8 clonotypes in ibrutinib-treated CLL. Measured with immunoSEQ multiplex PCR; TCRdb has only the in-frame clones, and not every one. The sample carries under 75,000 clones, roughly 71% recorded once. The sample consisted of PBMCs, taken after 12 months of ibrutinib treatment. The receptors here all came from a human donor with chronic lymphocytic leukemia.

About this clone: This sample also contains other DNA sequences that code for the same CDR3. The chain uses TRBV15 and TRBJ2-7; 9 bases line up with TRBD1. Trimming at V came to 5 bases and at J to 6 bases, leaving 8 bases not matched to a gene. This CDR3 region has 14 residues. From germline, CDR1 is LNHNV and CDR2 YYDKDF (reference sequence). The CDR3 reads CATSRDRVVGEQYF. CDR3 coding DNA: TGTGCCACCAGCCGGGACAGGGTCGTTGGCGAGCAGTACTTC.

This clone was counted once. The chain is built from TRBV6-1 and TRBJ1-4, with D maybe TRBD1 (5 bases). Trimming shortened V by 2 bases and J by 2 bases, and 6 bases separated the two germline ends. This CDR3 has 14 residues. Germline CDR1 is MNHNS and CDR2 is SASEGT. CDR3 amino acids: CASSEQGTNEKLFF. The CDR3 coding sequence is TGTGCCAGCAGTGAACAGGGCACTAATGAAAAACTGTTTTTT.

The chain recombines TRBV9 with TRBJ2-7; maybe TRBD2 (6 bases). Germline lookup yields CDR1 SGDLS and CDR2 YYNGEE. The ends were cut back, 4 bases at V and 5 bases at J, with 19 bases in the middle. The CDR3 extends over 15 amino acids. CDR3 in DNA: TGTGCCAGCAGCCCAAGACCGGGACTCCAGGACGAGCAGTACTTC. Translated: CASSPRPGLQDEQYF. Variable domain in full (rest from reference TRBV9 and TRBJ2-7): DSGVTQTPKHLITATGQRVTLRCSPRSGDLSVYWYQQSLDQGLQFLIQYYNGEERAKGNILERFSAQQFPDLHSELNLSSLELGDSALYFCASSPRPGLQDEQYFGPGTRLTVT.

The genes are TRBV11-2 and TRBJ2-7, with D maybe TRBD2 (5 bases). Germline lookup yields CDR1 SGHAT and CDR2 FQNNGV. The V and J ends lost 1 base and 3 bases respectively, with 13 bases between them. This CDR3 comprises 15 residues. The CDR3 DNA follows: TGTGCCAGCAGCTTAGGGCGTAGGGCGGGCTACGAGCAGTACTTC. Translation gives CASSLGRRAGYEQYF.

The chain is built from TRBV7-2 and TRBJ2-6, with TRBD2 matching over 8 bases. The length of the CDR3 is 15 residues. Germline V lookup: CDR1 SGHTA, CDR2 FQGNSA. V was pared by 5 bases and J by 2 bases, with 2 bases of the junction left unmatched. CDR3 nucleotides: TGTGCCAGCAGCCAAGCGGGAGCTGGGGCCAACGTCCTGACTTTC. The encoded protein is CASSQAGAGANVLTF.